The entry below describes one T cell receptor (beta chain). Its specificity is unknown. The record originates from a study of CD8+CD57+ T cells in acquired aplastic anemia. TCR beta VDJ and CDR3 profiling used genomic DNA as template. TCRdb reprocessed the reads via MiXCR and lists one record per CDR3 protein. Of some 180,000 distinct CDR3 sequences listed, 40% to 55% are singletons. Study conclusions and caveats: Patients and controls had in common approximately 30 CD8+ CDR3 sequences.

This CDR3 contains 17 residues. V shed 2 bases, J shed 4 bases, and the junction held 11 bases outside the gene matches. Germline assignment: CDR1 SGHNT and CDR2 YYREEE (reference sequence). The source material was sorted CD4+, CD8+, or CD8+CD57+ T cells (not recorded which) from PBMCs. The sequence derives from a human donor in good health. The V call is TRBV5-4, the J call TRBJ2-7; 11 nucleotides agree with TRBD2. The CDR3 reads CASSFDSGRAKSYEQYF. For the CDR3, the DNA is TGTGCCAGCAGCTTCGATAGCGGGAGGGCCAAGTCTTACGAGCAGTACTTC.